Listed here are 11 T cell receptor beta chains from one sample, sequenced in a study of cytomegalovirus exposure and HLA in healthy donors. The PCR contained 60 Vbeta and 13 Jbeta primers. This table comes from immunoSEQ multiplex PCR, and its TCRdb copy is limited to in-frame clones, with some not included. The table records 90,000 to 120,000 clones, 81% of them present only once. Sequencing input: PBMCs. The receptors shown here come from a man aged 25 to 40 in good health and CMV-seronegative.

V is TRBV6-5 and J is TRBJ1-6; D remains ambiguous. The CDR3 spans 15 residues. CDR1 MNHEY and CDR2 SVGAGI come from the germline V gene. Trimming took off 4 bases at V and 7 bases at J, with 14 bases between the two ends. The CDR3 here is CASSSVTSSNSPLHF. The CDR3 DNA reads as TGTGCCAGCAGTTCTGTGACATCTTCCAATTCACCCCTCCACTTT.

The chain combines TRBV18 with TRBJ2-1, with D perhaps TRBD1 (6 bases). This CDR3 has 14 amino acids. V lost 3 bases to trimming and J lost 10 bases, with 16 bases between them. The germline V gene encodes CDR1 KGHSH and CDR2 LQKENI. CDR3 region: CASSPTPQGWEQFF. The CDR3 coding sequence is TGTGCCAGCTCACCTACCCCACAGGGATGGGAGCAGTTCTTC.

Regarding this clone: This may arise from a read error, as a much more abundant clone is one base away. This sample also contains other DNA sequences that code for the same CDR3. This chain uses TRBV27 with TRBJ2-3, with 10 nucleotides matching TRBD2. In germline, CDR1 is MNHEY, CDR2 SMNVEV (reference sequence). The CDR3 has 14 amino acids. Trimming cost V 5 bases and J 1 base; bases outside gene matches: 0. The CDR3 reads CASSLAGGTDTQYF. DNA for the CDR3: TGTGCCAGCAGTCTAGCGGGGGGCACAGATACGCAGTATTTT.

This chain joins TRBV5-1 and TRBJ2-7; 10 bases map to TRBD2. Germline CDR1 and CDR2: SGHRS and YFSETQ. The CDR3 totals 14 residues. The V gene end was trimmed by 5 bases and the J gene end by 6 bases; junction bases not matched to a gene: 8. CDR3 DNA: TGCGCCAGCAGTCCCGGGACTAGCGTTATCGAGCAGTACTTC. This translates into CASSPGTSVIEQYF.

This clone was picked up a small number of times. The chain links TRBV6-4 to TRBJ2-7; TRBD2 matches at 8 bases. The CDR3 is 13 residues long. Losses at the gene ends were 2 bases for V and 5 bases for J; bases not matched to a gene: 2. Germline loops: CDR1 MRHNA, CDR2 SNTAGT. CDR3 loop: CASSDSGSNEQYF. CDR3 nucleotide sequence: TGTGCCAGCAGTGACAGCGGGAGTAACGAGCAGTACTTC.

This clone has a handful of counts. The chain is built from TRBV5-1 and TRBJ2-2; the D gene is possibly TRBD1 (5 bases). The ends were cut back, 3 bases at V and 1 base at J, with 10 bases in the middle. The CDR3 consists of 15 residues. Germline CDR1 SGHRS, CDR2 YFSETQ. This CDR3 reads CASSSSTGNTGELFF. CDR3 DNA: TGCGCCAGCAGCTCGTCAACAGGGAACACCGGGGAGCTGTTTTTT.

CDR3 bases: TGTGCCAACCCTCGACAGGGCTCCAATCAGCCCCAGCATTTT. Translation gives CANPRQGSNQPQHF. The rearrangement links TRBV21-1 to TRBJ1-5; no check of the table's D call, TRBD1, against the DNA was made. TRBV21-1 constitutes a pseudogene. The CDR3 contains 14 residues.

J is TRBJ2-2 and V is TRBV18; D may be TRBD1 (5 bases). Germline CDR1 and CDR2: KGHSH and LQKENI. The V end lost 8 bases, the J end lost 3 bases, and 16 bases lay between the germline ends. This CDR3 has 15 amino acids. In DNA, the CDR3 is TGTGCCAGCGCCTCCCAGGGCCTGGACACCGGGGAGCTGTTTTTT. This sequence encodes CASASQGLDTGELFF.

The chain carries TRBV6-5 and TRBJ2-1; the D gene is possibly TRBD2 (6 bases). V lost 2 bases and J 7 bases, leaving 15 bases between the germline ends. Germline V CDR1 and CDR2: MNHEY, SVGAGI. This CDR3 spans 15 amino acids. CDR3 loop: CASSYLGFGGNEQFF. DNA of the CDR3: TGTGCCAGCAGTTACCTGGGTTTTGGAGGGAATGAGCAGTTCTTC.

This sequence joins TRBV6-5 and TRBJ1-2; 7 nucleotides align to TRBD1. The CDR3 runs to 14 residues. Germline CDR1 and CDR2: MNHEY and SVGAGI. V lost 5 bases and J lost 5; bases outside the gene matches: 8. In DNA, the CDR3 is TGTGCCAGCAGTGATTACAGGGGATGGTATGGCTACACCTTC. Amino acids: CASSDYRGWYGYTF.

This sequence joins TRBV5-1 and TRBJ2-3; 9 nucleotides line up with TRBD1. Germline lookup yields CDR1 SGHRS and CDR2 YFSETQ. CDR3 length: 14 amino acids. Unmatched junction bases numbered 8, after V lost 7 bases and J lost 5 bases. The DNA of the CDR3 is TGCGCCAGCGGGAGGACAGGGGTGGGAGATACGCAGTATTTT. As protein: CASGRTGVGDTQYF.